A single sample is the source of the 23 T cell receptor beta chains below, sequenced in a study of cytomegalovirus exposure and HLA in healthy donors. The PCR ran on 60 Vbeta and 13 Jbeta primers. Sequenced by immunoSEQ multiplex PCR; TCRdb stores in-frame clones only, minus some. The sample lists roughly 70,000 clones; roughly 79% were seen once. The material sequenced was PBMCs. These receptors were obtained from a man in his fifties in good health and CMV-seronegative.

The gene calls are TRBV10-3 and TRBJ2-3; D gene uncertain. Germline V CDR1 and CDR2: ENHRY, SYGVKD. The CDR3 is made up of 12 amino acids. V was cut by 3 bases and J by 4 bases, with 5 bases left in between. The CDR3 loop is CAISDAPDTQYF. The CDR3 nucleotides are TGTGCCATCAGTGATGCGCCAGATACGCAGTATTTT.

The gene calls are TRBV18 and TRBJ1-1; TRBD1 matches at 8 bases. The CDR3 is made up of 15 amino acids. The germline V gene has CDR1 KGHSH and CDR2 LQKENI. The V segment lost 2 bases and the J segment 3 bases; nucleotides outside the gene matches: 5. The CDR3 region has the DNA TGTGCCAGCTCACCAAATACAGGGGGTGACACTGAAGCTTTCTTT. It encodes CASSPNTGGDTEAFF.

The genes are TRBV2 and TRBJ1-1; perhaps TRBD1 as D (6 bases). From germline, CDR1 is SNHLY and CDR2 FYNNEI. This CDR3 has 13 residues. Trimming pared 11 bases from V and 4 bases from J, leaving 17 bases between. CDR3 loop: CAGSQGEATEAFF. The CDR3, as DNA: TGTGCCGGATCACAGGGTGAGGCCACTGAAGCTTTCTTT. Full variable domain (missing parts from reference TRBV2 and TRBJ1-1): EPEVTQTPSHQVTQMGQEVILRCVPISNHLYFYWYRQILGQKVEFLVSFYNNEISEKSEIFDDQFSVERPDGSNFTLKIRSTKLEDSAMYFCAGSQGEATEAFFGQGTRLTVV.

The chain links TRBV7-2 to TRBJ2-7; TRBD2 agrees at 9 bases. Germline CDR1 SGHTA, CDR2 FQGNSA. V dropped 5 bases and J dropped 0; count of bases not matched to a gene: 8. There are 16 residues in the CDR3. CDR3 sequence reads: CASSIPPTSGSYEQYF. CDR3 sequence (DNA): TGTGCCAGCAGCATCCCACCGACTAGCGGCTCCTACGAGCAGTACTTC.

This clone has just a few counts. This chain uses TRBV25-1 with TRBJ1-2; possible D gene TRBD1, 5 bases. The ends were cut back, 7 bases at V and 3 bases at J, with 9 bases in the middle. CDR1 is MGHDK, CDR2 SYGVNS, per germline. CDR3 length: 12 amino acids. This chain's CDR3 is CASNRGYYGYTF. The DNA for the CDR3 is TGTGCCAGCAATCGGGGGTACTATGGCTACACCTTC.

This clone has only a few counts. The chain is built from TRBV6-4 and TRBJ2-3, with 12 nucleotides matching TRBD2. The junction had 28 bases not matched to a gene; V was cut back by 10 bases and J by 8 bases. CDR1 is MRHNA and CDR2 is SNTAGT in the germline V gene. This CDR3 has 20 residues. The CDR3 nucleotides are TGTGCCACCCATGGACAGGACACCCGACTAGCGGGGGCCCGGCAGGGTACGCAGTATTTT. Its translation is CATHGQDTRLAGARQGTQYF.

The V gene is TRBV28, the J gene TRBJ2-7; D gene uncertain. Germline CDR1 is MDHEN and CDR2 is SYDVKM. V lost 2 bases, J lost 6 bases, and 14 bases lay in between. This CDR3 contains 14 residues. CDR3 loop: CASSLVLWRSEQYF. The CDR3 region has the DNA TGTGCCAGCAGTTTAGTGCTCTGGCGGAGCGAGCAGTACTTC.

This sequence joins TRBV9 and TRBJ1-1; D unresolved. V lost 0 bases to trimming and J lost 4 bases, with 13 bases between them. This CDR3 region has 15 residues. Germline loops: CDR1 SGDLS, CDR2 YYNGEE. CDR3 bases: TGTGCCAGCAGCGTAGGGCAGGCTCGGGGCACTGAAGCTTTCTTT. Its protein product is CASSVGQARGTEAFF.

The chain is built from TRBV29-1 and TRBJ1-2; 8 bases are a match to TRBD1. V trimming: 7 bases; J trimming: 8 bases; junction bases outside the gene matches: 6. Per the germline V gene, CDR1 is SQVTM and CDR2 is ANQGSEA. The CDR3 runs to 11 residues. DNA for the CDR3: TGCAGCGCGGGACAGGACCACGGCTACACCTTC. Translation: CSAGQDHGYTF.

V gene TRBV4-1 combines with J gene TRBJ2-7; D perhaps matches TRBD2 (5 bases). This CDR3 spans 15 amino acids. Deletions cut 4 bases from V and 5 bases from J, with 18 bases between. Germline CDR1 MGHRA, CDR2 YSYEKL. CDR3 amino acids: CASSPPFKGVDEQYF. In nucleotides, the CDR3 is TGCGCCAGCAGCCCCCCGTTTAAGGGAGTCGACGAGCAGTACTTC.

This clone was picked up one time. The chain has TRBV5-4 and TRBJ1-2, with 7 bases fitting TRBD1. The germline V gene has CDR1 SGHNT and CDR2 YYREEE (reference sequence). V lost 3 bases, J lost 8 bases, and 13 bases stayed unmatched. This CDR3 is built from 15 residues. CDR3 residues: CASSSADRPDQGYTF. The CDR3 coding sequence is TGTGCCAGCAGCTCGGCGGACAGGCCAGACCAAGGCTACACCTTC.

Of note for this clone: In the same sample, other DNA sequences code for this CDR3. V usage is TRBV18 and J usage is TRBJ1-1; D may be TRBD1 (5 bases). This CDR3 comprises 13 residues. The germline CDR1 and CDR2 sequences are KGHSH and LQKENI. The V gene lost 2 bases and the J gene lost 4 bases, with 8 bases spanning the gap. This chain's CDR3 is CASSPSGGTEAFF. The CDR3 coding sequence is TGTGCCAGCTCACCATCGGGGGGCACTGAAGCTTTCTTT.

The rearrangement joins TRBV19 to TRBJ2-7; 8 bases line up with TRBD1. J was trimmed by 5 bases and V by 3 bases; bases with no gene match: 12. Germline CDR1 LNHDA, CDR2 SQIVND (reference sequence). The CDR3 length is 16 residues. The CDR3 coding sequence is TGTGCCAGTAGTATTCCTTACCGGACAGGGTACAACGAGCAGTACTTC. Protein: CASSIPYRTGYNEQYF.

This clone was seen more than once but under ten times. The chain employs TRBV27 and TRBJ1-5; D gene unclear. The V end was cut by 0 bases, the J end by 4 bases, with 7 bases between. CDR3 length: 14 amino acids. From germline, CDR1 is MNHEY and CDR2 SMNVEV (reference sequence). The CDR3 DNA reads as TGTGCCAGCAGTTTATCCCAGATTAATCAGCCCCAGCATTTT. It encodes CASSLSQINQPQHF.

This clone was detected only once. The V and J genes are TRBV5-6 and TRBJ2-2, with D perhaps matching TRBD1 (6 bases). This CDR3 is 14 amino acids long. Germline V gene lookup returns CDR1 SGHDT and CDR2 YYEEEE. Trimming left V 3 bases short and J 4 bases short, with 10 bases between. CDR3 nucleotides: TGTGCCAGCAGCTCTACAGGGTTCACCGGGGAGCTGTTTTTT. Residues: CASSSTGFTGELFF. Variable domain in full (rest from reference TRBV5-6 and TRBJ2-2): DAGVTQSPTHLIKTRGQQVTLRCSPKSGHDTVSWYQQALGQGPQFIFQYYEEEERQRGNFPDRFSGHQFPNYSSELNVNALLLGDSALYLCASSSTGFTGELFFGEGSRLTVL.

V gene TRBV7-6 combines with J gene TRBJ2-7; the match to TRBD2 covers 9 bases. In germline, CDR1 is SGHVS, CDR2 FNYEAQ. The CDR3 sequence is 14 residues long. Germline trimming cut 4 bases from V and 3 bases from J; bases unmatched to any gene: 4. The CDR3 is CASSYRGGDYEQYF. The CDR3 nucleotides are TGTGCCAGCAGCTATCGCGGGGGGGACTACGAGCAGTACTTC.

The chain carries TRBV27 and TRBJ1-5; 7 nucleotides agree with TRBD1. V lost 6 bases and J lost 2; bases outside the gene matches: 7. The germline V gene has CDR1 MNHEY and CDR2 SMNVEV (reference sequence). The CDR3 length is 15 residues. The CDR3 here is CASSLTGNRNQPQHF. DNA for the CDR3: TGTGCCAGCAGCCTGACAGGGAATCGCAATCAGCCCCAGCATTTT.

CDR3 sequence reads: CASSPSPGTANEQFF. DNA of the CDR3: TGCGCCAGCAGCCCATCACCCGGGACAGCAAATGAGCAGTTCTTC. The chain has TRBV5-1 and TRBJ2-1, with 7 bases matching TRBD1. The CDR3 is 15 residues long. Germline assignment: CDR1 SGHRS and CDR2 YFSETQ. V lost 4 bases to trimming and J lost 7 bases; unmatched junction nucleotides: 11.

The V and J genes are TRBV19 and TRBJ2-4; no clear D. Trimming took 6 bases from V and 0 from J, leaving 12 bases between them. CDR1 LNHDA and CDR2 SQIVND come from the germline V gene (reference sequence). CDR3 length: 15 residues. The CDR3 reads CASSQTIGAKNIQYF. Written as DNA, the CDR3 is TGTGCCAGTAGCCAGACAATAGGAGCCAAAAACATTCAGTACTTC.

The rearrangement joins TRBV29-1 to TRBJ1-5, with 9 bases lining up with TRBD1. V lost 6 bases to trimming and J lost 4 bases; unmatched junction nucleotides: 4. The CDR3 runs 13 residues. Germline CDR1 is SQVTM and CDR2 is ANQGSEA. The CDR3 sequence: CSVQGAWNQPQHF. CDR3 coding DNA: TGCAGCGTACAGGGGGCATGGAATCAGCCCCAGCATTTT.

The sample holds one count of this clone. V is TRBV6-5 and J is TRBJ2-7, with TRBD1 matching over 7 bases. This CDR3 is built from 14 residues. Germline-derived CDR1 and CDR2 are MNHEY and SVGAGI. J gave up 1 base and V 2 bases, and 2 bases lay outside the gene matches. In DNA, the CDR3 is TGTGCCAGCAGTTACGGGGACAGTTCCTACGAGCAGTACTTC. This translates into CASSYGDSSYEQYF.

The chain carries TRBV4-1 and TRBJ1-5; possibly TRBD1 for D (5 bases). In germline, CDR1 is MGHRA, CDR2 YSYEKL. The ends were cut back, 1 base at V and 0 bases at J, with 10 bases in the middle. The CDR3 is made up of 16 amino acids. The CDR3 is CASSQGPGISNQPQHF. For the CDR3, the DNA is TGCGCCAGCAGCCAAGGACCAGGGATTAGCAATCAGCCCCAGCATTTT.

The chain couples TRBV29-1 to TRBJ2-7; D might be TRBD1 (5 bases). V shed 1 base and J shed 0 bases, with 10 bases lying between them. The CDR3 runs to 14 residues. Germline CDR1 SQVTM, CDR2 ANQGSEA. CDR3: CSVEGQGSSYEQYF. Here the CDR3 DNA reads TGCAGCGTTGAAGGCCAGGGATCCTCCTACGAGCAGTACTTC.